These T cell receptor beta chains were read from a single sample in a study of T cell responses to AZD1222 COVID-19 vaccine. Assay used: immunoSEQ multiplex PCR; TCRdb lists only in-frame clones, some missing. The sample includes about 120,000 clones, 87% of them seen just once. Source: peripheral blood, taken on day 0 of AZD1222 vaccination. These TCRs come from an adult in good health. The CDR3 runs from the conserved cysteine through the conserved F or W. A D gene is named only where the DNA matches it firmly. A clone size is listed for some rows: how often the clone was seen (once, few, many), or a class if it is expanded.

>TRBJ1-1|TRBV19|NA|NA
CASSRRPMNTEAFF
TGTGCCAGTAGTCGACGGCCTATGAACACTGAAGCTTTCTTT
>TRBJ2-3|TRBV2|TRBD2|NA
CASSVPGLATDTQYF
TGTGCCAGCAGTGTACCGGGACTAGCCACAGATACGCAGTATTTT
>TRBJ1-5|TRBV19|NA|NA
CASGGGSNQPQHF
TGTGCCAGTGGAGGCGGAAGCAATCAGCCCCAGCATTTT
>TRBJ1-2|TRBV18|TRBD1|few
CASSPQTGGDYGYTF
TGTGCCAGCTCACCGCAAACAGGGGGCGACTATGGCTACACCTTC
>TRBJ1-6|TRBV15|NA|NA
CAIAGTPLSGSSYNSPLHF
TGTGCTATCGCCGGGACACCACTTTCGGGAAGCTCCTATAATTCACCCCTCCACTTT
>TRBJ2-7|TRBV15|TRBD1|once
CATSSGDSYEQYF
TGTGCCACCAGCAGTGGGGACAGCTACGAGCAGTACTTC
>TRBJ1-5|TRBV3-1/TRBV3-2|NA|once
CASSQSVVGGQPQHF
TGTGCCAGCAGCCAATCCGTCGTAGGGGGTCAGCCCCAGCATTTT
>TRBJ1-2|TRBV6-5|NA|NA
CASNPRGYLYGYTF
TGTGCCAGCAACCCTCGGGGGTATCTCTATGGCTACACCTTC
>TRBJ2-1|TRBV28|TRBD2|few
CALSGLSGSYEQFF
TGTGCCCTTAGTGGCCTGAGCGGGAGCTATGAGCAGTTCTTC
>TRBJ1-3|TRBV5-5|NA|NA
CASSLGTVSGNTIYF
TGTGCCAGCAGCTTGGGGACAGTCTCTGGAAACACCATATATTTT
>TRBJ1-4|TRBV7-8|NA|NA
CASSLDRKEKLFF
TGTGCCAGCAGCTTAGACAGGAAAGAAAAACTGTTTTTT
>TRBJ1-2|TRBV5-1|NA|NA
CASSLDTPFLGYTF
TGCGCCAGCAGCTTGGACACTCCTTTCTTGGGCTACACCTTC
>TRBJ2-2|TRBV10-3|TRBD1|few
CAISAGTANTGELFF
TGTGCCATCAGTGCCGGGACAGCAAACACCGGGGAGCTGTTTTTT
>TRBJ1-2|TRBV6-5|NA|NA
CAIREGYYTF
TGTGCCATCCGGGAGGGCTACTACACCTTC
>TRBJ1-2|TRBV19|TRBD1|NA
CASKREPDRDYGYTF
TGTGCCAGTAAACGGGAGCCAGACAGGGATTATGGCTACACCTTC
>TRBJ1-2|TRBV3-1/TRBV3-2|TRBD1|NA
CASSQTQGVGYTF
TGTGCCAGCAGCCAGACACAGGGGGTCGGCTACACCTTC
>TRBJ2-1|TRBV7-6|TRBD2|NA
CASSLYAPGTSGTTHGNEQFF
TGTGCCAGCAGCTTGTATGCCCCGGGGACTAGCGGAACCACCCATGGAAATGAGCAGTTCTTC
>TRBJ2-1|TRBV29-1|NA|NA
CSVEVGAEQFF
TGCAGCGTTGAGGTGGGTGCAGAGCAGTTCTTC
>TRBJ1-6|TRBV9|NA|NA
CASSVGAGTGNSPLHF
TGTGCCAGCAGCGTAGGTGCGGGAACGGGTAATTCACCCCTCCACTTT
>TRBJ1-4|TRBV5-1|NA|few
CASSLGQREKLFF
TGCGCCAGCAGCTTGGGACAGCGCGAAAAACTGTTTTTT
>TRBJ1-5|TRBV19|NA|NA
CASSPGWIRQVNSNQPQHF
TGTGCCAGTAGTCCAGGATGGATAAGACAGGTCAATAGCAATCAGCCCCAGCATTTT
>TRBJ2-1|TRBV10-3|NA|NA
CAITPQLGSYNEQFF
TGTGCCATCACCCCTCAGCTCGGCTCCTACAATGAGCAGTTCTTC
>TRBJ1-4|TRBV18|NA|NA
CASRGETNEKLFF
TGTGCCAGCCGGGGGGAGACTAATGAAAAACTGTTTTTT
>TRBJ1-2|TRBV7-2|NA|NA
CASSLPGDYGYTF
TGTGCCAGCAGCTTACCAGGGGACTATGGCTACACCTTC
>TRBJ1-5|TRBV5-5|NA|few
CASSSGGNQPQHF
TGTGCCAGCAGCTCGGGGGGTAATCAGCCCCAGCATTTT
>TRBJ1-1|TRBV19|NA|NA
CASLGGVMNTEAFF
TGTGCCAGTCTGGGGGGAGTCATGAACACTGAAGCTTTCTTT
>TRBJ1-1|TRBV2|TRBD1|NA
CASRGRQGGVTEAFF
TGTGCCAGCAGAGGGCGACAGGGGGGGGTCACTGAAGCTTTCTTT
>TRBJ1-6|TRBV5-6|TRBD1|NA
CASSFRQGGSYNSPLHF
TGTGCCAGCAGCTTCCGACAGGGAGGTTCCTATAATTCACCCCTCCACTTT
>TRBJ1-2|TRBV28|TRBD1|NA
CASNRGNYGYTF
TGTGCCAGCAACAGGGGGAACTATGGCTACACCTTC
>TRBJ1-3|TRBV27|NA|NA
CASRTLSGNTIYF
TGTGCCAGCCGGACCCTCTCTGGAAACACCATATATTTT
>TRBJ2-7|TRBV7-2|NA|NA
CASSREAGPAEQYF
TGTGCCAGCAGCCGTGAGGCAGGTCCCGCCGAGCAGTACTTC
>TRBJ1-4|TRBV2|TRBD1|once
CASQGQNSEKLFF
TGTGCCAGCCAGGGACAGAACAGCGAAAAACTGTTTTTT
>TRBJ2-7|TRBV29-1|NA|NA
CSVEVPGQRLFEQYF
TGCAGCGTCGAAGTCCCGGGCCAGCGCCTCTTCGAGCAGTACTTC
>TRBJ2-3|TRBV6-5|TRBD2|NA
CASSYSASGFTDTQYF
TGTGCCAGCAGTTACTCGGCTAGCGGGTTCACAGATACGCAGTATTTT
>TRBJ1-5|TRBV30|NA|NA
CAWSVGSYSNQPQHF
TGTGCCTGGAGTGTCGGCAGTTATAGCAATCAGCCCCAGCATTTT